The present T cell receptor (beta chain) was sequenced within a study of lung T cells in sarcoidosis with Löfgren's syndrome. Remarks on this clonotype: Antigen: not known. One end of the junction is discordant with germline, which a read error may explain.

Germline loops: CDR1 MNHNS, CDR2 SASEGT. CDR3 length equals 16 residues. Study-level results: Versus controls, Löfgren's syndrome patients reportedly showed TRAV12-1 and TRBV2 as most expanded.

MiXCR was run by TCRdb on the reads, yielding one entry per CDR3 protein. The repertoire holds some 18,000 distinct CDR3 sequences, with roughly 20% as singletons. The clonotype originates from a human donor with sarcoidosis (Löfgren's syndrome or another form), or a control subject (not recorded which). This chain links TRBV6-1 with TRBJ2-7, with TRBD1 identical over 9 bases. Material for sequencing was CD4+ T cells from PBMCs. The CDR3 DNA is TGTGCCAGCAGTGAATCTCTCGGACAGGGGCCTTACGAGCAGCACTTC. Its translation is CASSESLGQGPYEQHF.